A selection of T cell receptor beta chains follows, all from one sample in a study of control samples from healthy donors and cancer patients. This table comes from immunoSEQ multiplex PCR, and its TCRdb copy is limited to in-frame clones, with some not included. There are under 150,000 clones in the sample; around 87% occur only once, and 8% to 9% lies in the top ten. Sequenced: blood. The receptors here all came from a man aged 35 to 55 in good health. CDR3s include the opening cysteine and the closing phenylalanine or tryptophan.

>TRBJ1-3|TRBV4-1|14
CASSYTGAGNTIYF
>TRBJ2-1|TRBV5-6|14
CASSLGTGVNEQFF
>TRBJ2-7|TRBV5-6|13
CASSQTGAYEQYF
>TRBJ1-3|TRBV7-9|17
CASSPWTAPYSGNTIYF
>TRBJ2-2|TRBV4-3|14
CASSQERNTGELFF
>TRBJ2-5|TRBV21-1|15
CASSNRTRREETQYF
>TRBJ2-5|TRBV5-4|15
CASSFSSLKAETQYF
>TRBJ1-5|TRBV7-2|18
CASSFAIGGGSGGQPQHF
>TRBJ1-2|TRBV19|13
CASLRSLGYGYTF
>TRBJ2-7|TRBV6-5|15
CASSYRARGSYEQYF
>TRBJ2-1|TRBV12-3/TRBV12-4|12
CASSLVDNEQFF
>TRBJ2-3|TRBV5-5|14
CASSLAPDRAVQYF
>TRBJ1-5|TRBV5-6|14
CASSPQASNQPQHF
>TRBJ2-3|TRBV24-1|13
CATSDLEEDTQYF
>TRBJ2-7|TRBV6-6|14
CASSYQASTHEQYF
>TRBJ2-5|TRBV7-9|14
CASSSQGAQETQYF
>TRBJ1-3|TRBV7-8|15
CASSPEAWTGNTIYF
>TRBJ1-5|TRBV5-4|13
CASSLVSNQPQHF
>TRBJ2-3|TRBV9|17
CASSVSGGAYGTDTQYF
>TRBJ1-2|TRBV14|14
CASSLEATNYGYTF
>TRBJ1-1|TRBV29-1|10
CSVQKTEAFF
>TRBJ2-7|TRBV6-2/TRBV6-3|13
CASSYGSYYEQYF
>TRBJ1-5|TRBV19|13
CASSIDRGQPQHF
>TRBJ2-2|TRBV6-2/TRBV6-3|15
CASSYRGPDTGELFF
>TRBJ1-2|TRBV7-2|13
CASSLGRVYGYTF
>TRBJ1-6|TRBV27|16
CASSLSSARHNSPLHF
>TRBJ2-3|TRBV6-5|14
CASRPHGSTDTQYF
>TRBJ2-1|TRBV7-9|13
CASSLASYGEQFF
>TRBJ1-5|TRBV6-1|12
CASSEGNQPQHF
>TRBJ1-2|TRBV2|14
CASSEADGLYGYTF
>TRBJ2-7|TRBV19|13
CATSVGQTYEQYF
>TRBJ2-5|TRBV10-3|15
CAISDGTGMLETQYF
>TRBJ1-4|TRBV19|15
CASSILGAANEKLFF
>TRBJ2-5|TRBV6-5|14
CASILLRTQETQYF
>TRBJ2-7|TRBV24-1|13
CATSDPWNYEQYF
>TRBJ2-6|TRBV7-3|18
CASSLEGTAVSGANVLTF
>TRBJ2-7|TRBV19|15
CASSMTGSPTYEQYF
>TRBJ2-3|TRBV9|15
CASSVLGGPADTQYF
>TRBJ2-1|TRBV7-8|16
CASSLEGGTSYNEQFF
>TRBJ1-5|TRBV5-1|15
CASSLGTASNQPQHF
>TRBJ1-4|TRBV4-1|12
CASSQVNEKLFF
>TRBJ1-1|TRBV9|16
CASSALRDRGSPEAFF
>TRBJ1-2|TRBV2|13
CASTRALNSGYTF
>TRBJ1-1|TRBV11-2|13
CASSQGQNTEAFF
>TRBJ2-3|TRBV10-2|15
CASSEWRGREDTQYF
>TRBJ1-6|TRBV5-1|14
CASNIGGERSPLHF
>TRBJ2-1|TRBV18|15
CASSTGTSGGVPQFF
>TRBJ1-6|TRBV9|16
CASSLSPAGGTSPLHF
>TRBJ1-3|TRBV9|14
CASSPQVSGSTIYF
>TRBJ2-2|TRBV18|13
CASSPTGTGELFF